The 29 T cell receptor beta chains in this list originate from one sample, sequenced in a study of beta chain features in type 1 diabetes. Study-wide results and caveats: Shortening of TCRB CDR3s, moderate but significant, appeared in all four CD4+ subsets of Type 1 diabetes patients.

These receptors' antigens are unknown. Expressed TCRB transcripts were sequenced because the entire RNA isolate underwent reverse transcription. The table came from immunoSEQ multiplex PCR; TCRdb's copy has only in-frame clones and leaves some out. The top ten hold 0.008% to 0.011% of the sample, which has about 360,000 clones, over 10% seen once. Source material: naive CD4+ T cells from blood. The receptor source for this set is a woman aged 18-30 years with type 1 diabetes.

CDR3 residues: CASSLAGAQTGGAFF. Here the CDR3 DNA reads TGTGCCAGCAGCTTAGCGGGAGCTCAAACAGGGGGGGCTTTCTTT. The chain has TRBV7-9 and TRBJ1-1, with 8 bases lining up with TRBD1. Looked up from germline, CDR1 is SEHNR and CDR2 is FQNEAQ (reference sequence). Trimming cost V 0 bases and J 11 bases; bases outside gene matches: 11. The CDR3 length is 15 residues.

The chain joins TRBV11-2 to TRBJ2-1; TRBD1 might be the D (7 bases). From germline, CDR1 is SGHAT and CDR2 FQNNGV. The CDR3 has 13 amino acids. V was shortened by 3 bases and J by 12 bases, with 15 bases between the two germline ends. The CDR3 DNA sequence: TGTGCCAGCAGCTTCACGCCTCAGGGGGGGCAGTTCTTC. It encodes CASSFTPQGGQFF.

The chain is built from TRBV6-4 and TRBJ2-7; D perhaps matches TRBD2 (6 bases). The CDR3 covers 14 residues. V gave up 7 bases and J gave up 4 bases, with 17 bases separating them. Germline V gene lookup returns CDR1 MRHNA and CDR2 SNTAGT. CDR3 DNA: TGTGCCAGCACCGGGACTGTCGGACTTTACGAGCAGTACTTC. Translating it yields CASTGTVGLYEQYF.

This clone turned up a few times. V and J are TRBV6-5 and TRBJ2-1, with 8 positions matching TRBD2. The V and J ends lost 8 bases and 5 bases, in that order; junction bases with no gene match: 8. Germline V gives CDR1 MNHEY, CDR2 SVGAGI. The length of the CDR3 is 14 residues. This chain's CDR3 is CASWNGRDNNEQFF. The CDR3 DNA reads TGTGCCAGCTGGAACGGGAGGGATAACAATGAGCAGTTCTTC.

This clone was seen only a few times. The chain is built from TRBV5-1 and TRBJ1-4; D unresolved. Trimming took off 0 bases at V and 0 bases at J, with 6 bases between the two ends. In germline, CDR1 is SGHRS, CDR2 YFSETQ. The CDR3 covers 15 residues. The CDR3, as DNA: TGCGCCAGCAGCTTGGGCAGTACAACTAATGAAAAACTGTTTTTT. This sequence encodes CASSLGSTTNEKLFF.

This clone was observed a few times. The rearrangement links TRBV7-2 to TRBJ2-7, with 8 nucleotides matching TRBD2. The CDR3 has 14 residues. Trimming removed 5 bases from V and 4 bases from J; junction bases left unmatched: 7. Germline-derived CDR1 and CDR2 are SGHTA and FQGNSA. The CDR3 reads CASSPGVAGYEQYF. Here the CDR3 DNA reads TGTGCCAGCAGCCCTGGGGTAGCGGGGTACGAGCAGTACTTC.

The chain employs TRBV5-1 and TRBJ1-1; 7 nucleotides line up with TRBD1. Germline loops: CDR1 SGHRS, CDR2 YFSETQ. The CDR3 is made up of 14 amino acids. J gave up 4 bases and V 0 bases, and 3 bases lay outside the gene matches. The CDR3 DNA reads TGCGCCAGCAGCTTGGGGGCAGGGGGCACTGAAGCTTTCTTT. Its translation: CASSLGAGGTEAFF.

The chain carries TRBV7-2 and TRBJ2-7; unclear D gene. The V end was cut by 5 bases, the J end by 5 bases, with 13 bases between. The germline CDR1 and CDR2 sequences are SGHTA and FQGNSA. This CDR3 has 13 amino acids. This CDR3 is CASSAQLNNEQYF. The DNA of the CDR3 is TGTGCCAGCAGCGCACAATTGAACAACGAGCAGTACTTC.

This clone showed up just a few times. The V gene is TRBV4-1, the J gene TRBJ1-1, with D tentatively TRBD1 (6 bases). The germline V and J ends were trimmed by 0 bases and 5 bases, with 7 bases remaining between them. In germline, CDR1 is MGHRA, CDR2 YSYEKL. The CDR3 runs 13 residues. The CDR3 nucleotides read TGCGCCAGCAGCCAAGACCAGGGGACTGAAGCTTTCTTT. This encodes CASSQDQGTEAFF.

The chain joins TRBV7-2 to TRBJ1-2, with a weak D call TRBD1 (6 bases). CDR3 size: 16 residues. Trimming shortened V by 6 bases and J by 7 bases, and 24 bases separated the two germline ends. CDR1 and CDR2 (germline): SGHTA, FQGNSA. The CDR3 region has the DNA TGTGCCAGCAGTTACAGGGTACCTACCGAGGGAAGTGGCTACACCTTC. This sequence encodes CASSYRVPTEGSGYTF.

This clone was observed a few times. The chain couples TRBV18 to TRBJ2-1; no firm D call. Germline CDR1 and CDR2: KGHSH and LQKENI. V was shortened by 6 bases and J by 8 bases, with 20 bases between the two germline ends. The CDR3 covers 15 residues. The CDR3 nucleotides are TGTGCCAGCTCCCCCCTTGGTCGCGGTTTCGATGAGCAGTTCTTC. Translated, it gives CASSPLGRGFDEQFF. The entire variable domain, with the rest obtained from reference TRBV18 and TRBJ2-1, is as follows: NAGVMQNPRHLVRRRGQEARLRCSPMKGHSHVYWYRQLPEEGLKFMVYLQKENIIDESGMPKERFSAEFPKEGPSILRIQQVVRGDSAAYFCASSPLGRGFDEQFFGPGTRLTVL.

The chain joins TRBV4-3 to TRBJ2-2; D possibly corresponds to TRBD2 (6 bases). CDR1 and CDR2 from the germline V gene are LGHNA and YSLEER. V was pared by 2 bases and J by 4 bases, with 17 bases between. This CDR3 contains 17 residues. The CDR3 coding sequence is TGCGCCAGCAGCCAAAGGGTAACTAGCCCGGTCACCGGGGAGCTGTTTTTT. Its protein product is CASSQRVTSPVTGELFF.

A few counts support this clone. This chain links TRBV18 with TRBJ2-1, with 7 bases matching TRBD1. The CDR3 has 16 amino acids. Germline CDR1 and CDR2: KGHSH and LQKENI. V dropped 4 bases and J dropped 0; count of bases not matched to a gene: 6. The CDR3 protein is CASSQRGQSSYNEQFF. The CDR3, as DNA: TGTGCCAGCTCACAGAGGGGGCAGAGCTCCTACAATGAGCAGTTCTTC. The full variable domain, its missing parts supplied by reference TRBV18 and TRBJ2-1, is NAGVMQNPRHLVRRRGQEARLRCSPMKGHSHVYWYRQLPEEGLKFMVYLQKENIIDESGMPKERFSAEFPKEGPSILRIQQVVRGDSAAYFCASSQRGQSSYNEQFFGPGTRLTVL.

J is TRBJ1-4 and V is TRBV4-1; D uncertain. The CDR3 totals 16 residues. V lost 4 bases, J lost 7 bases, and 19 bases lay in between. The germline gives CDR1 MGHRA, CDR2 YSYEKL. CDR3 DNA sequence: TGCGCCAGCAGCCCGCTGGGTAGGGAGGTTTCTGAAAAACTGTTTTTT. Translating gives CASSPLGREVSEKLFF.

The chain combines TRBV5-4 with TRBJ2-3, with 8 bases matching TRBD2. J gave up 2 bases and V 4 bases, and 9 bases lay outside the gene matches. This CDR3 has 16 amino acids. CDR1 and CDR2 (germline): SGHNT, YYREEE (reference sequence). The CDR3 nucleotides are TGTGCCAGCAGCCCCTCCGGGACTAGGACCACAGATACGCAGTATTTT. This encodes CASSPSGTRTTDTQYF.

J is TRBJ1-5 and V is TRBV2; 8 bases are a match to TRBD1. Trimming at V came to 3 bases and at J to 7 bases, leaving 8 bases not matched to a gene. Per germline, CDR1 SNHLY and CDR2 FYNNEI. CDR3 length: 15 amino acids. DNA of the CDR3: TGTGCCAGCAGTGATTGGGCAGGGGGCATGCAGCCCCAGCATTTT. This sequence encodes CASSDWAGGMQPQHF.

This clone turned up a few times. V usage is TRBV19 and J usage is TRBJ2-5, with D tentatively TRBD1 (5 bases). Germline CDR1 reads LNHDA; CDR2 reads SQIVND (reference sequence). This CDR3 region has 14 residues. V was cut by 5 bases and J by 5 bases, with 15 bases left in between. The CDR3 region is CASSLDHRMETQYF. DNA of the CDR3: TGTGCCAGTAGTCTCGACCACAGGATGGAGACCCAGTACTTC.

This clone came up a few times. J is TRBJ2-5 and V is TRBV11-2, with 11 positions matching TRBD2. J lost 12 bases, V lost 2 bases, and 8 bases had no gene match. CDR1 and CDR2 from the germline V gene are SGHAT and FQNNGV. The CDR3 has 14 residues. The CDR3 loop reads CASSLIGTSGMEYF. The CDR3, as DNA: TGTGCCAGCAGCTTAATCGGGACTAGCGGAATGGAGTACTTC.

A few counts support this clone. V is TRBV29-1 and J is TRBJ2-2; 13 nucleotides agree with TRBD2. Per germline, CDR1 SQVTM and CDR2 ANQGSEA. The CDR3 is made up of 16 amino acids. Trimming took 4 bases from V and 0 from J; bases not matched to a gene: 2. CDR3 sequence (DNA): TGCAGCGTTGGGACTAGCGGGAGTACGAACACCGGGGAGCTGTTTTTT. This encodes CSVGTSGSTNTGELFF.

The sample holds a few counts of this clone. The chain is built from TRBV9 and TRBJ2-1; 10 nucleotides align to TRBD2. Germline loops: CDR1 SGDLS, CDR2 YYNGEE. After removal of 3 bases from V and 0 bases from J, the junction contained 12 bases not matched to a gene. The CDR3 is 19 amino acids. Here the CDR3 DNA reads TGTGCCAGCAGCGCTTTAGCGGGAGGCCATACTCTCTCCTACAATGAGCAGTTCTTC. It encodes CASSALAGGHTLSYNEQFF.

V gene TRBV29-1 combines with J gene TRBJ2-2; TRBD1 matches 11 bases. The CDR3 is 14 residues long. Germline V gene lookup returns CDR1 SQVTM and CDR2 ANQGSEA. The ends lost 4 bases at V and 6 bases at J; junction bases unmatched: 4. The CDR3 reads CSVARGQGAGELFF. DNA of the CDR3: TGCAGCGTTGCTAGGGGACAGGGGGCCGGGGAGCTGTTTTTT.

This clone came up a few times. The gene calls are TRBV14 and TRBJ2-5; no clear D. The CDR3 loop spans 17 amino acids. Germline CDR1 and CDR2: SGHDN and FVKESK. The ends were cut back, 0 bases at V and 7 bases at J, with 21 bases in the middle. The CDR3 nucleotides are TGTGCCAGCAGCCAAGAGGGCTCTTCGTTCAGATTGGGGACCCAGTACTTC. It translates to CASSQEGSSFRLGTQYF.

This clone was found a few times. The CDR3 DNA follows: TGCGCCAGCAGCGTCGCACTGAACGGGGAGACCCAGTACTTC. Its protein is CASSVALNGETQYF. J is TRBJ2-5 and V is TRBV5-1; D is unclear. The CDR3 totals 14 residues. The ends were cut back, 4 bases at V and 5 bases at J, with 15 bases in the middle. Germline CDR1 reads SGHRS; CDR2 reads YFSETQ. The full variable domain, rest sourced from reference TRBV5-1 and TRBJ2-5, is KAGVTQTPRYLIKTRGQQVTLSCSPISGHRSVSWYQQTPGQGLQFLFEYFSETQRNKGNFPGRFSGRQFSNSRSEMNVSTLELGDSALYLCASSVALNGETQYFGPGTRLLVL.

J is TRBJ2-3 and V is TRBV4-3; 10 nucleotides match TRBD2. The CDR3 loop spans 18 amino acids. Germline V gives CDR1 LGHNA, CDR2 YSLEER. Trimming removed 3 bases from V and 2 bases from J; junction bases left unmatched: 11. Written as DNA, the CDR3 is TGCGCCAGCAGCCAGACCCTCCCTAGCGGGGGCCTCACAGATACGCAGTATTTT. Protein: CASSQTLPSGGLTDTQYF.

The genes are TRBV19 and TRBJ1-5, with D tentatively TRBD1 (5 bases). V gave up 5 bases and J gave up 3 bases, with 8 bases separating them. Germline CDR1 is LNHDA and CDR2 is SQIVND (reference sequence). The CDR3 length is 13 residues. CDR3 bases: TGTGCCAGTAGTCGGACACTCAATCAGCCCCAGCATTTT. Its protein product is CASSRTLNQPQHF.

This clone was counted between two and nine times. V usage is TRBV2 and J usage is TRBJ1-1, with D perhaps TRBD1 (6 bases). The V and J ends lost 10 bases and 4 bases respectively, with 13 bases between them. This CDR3 comprises 12 residues. CDR1 and CDR2 from the germline V gene are SNHLY and FYNNEI. Here the CDR3 DNA reads TGTGCCACGCGCCCGGACAGCACTGAAGCTTTCTTT. This codes for CATRPDSTEAFF.

This chain links TRBV6-4 with TRBJ1-4; D ambiguous. Germline V gives CDR1 MRHNA, CDR2 SNTAGT. The CDR3 extends over 14 amino acids. With 5 bases removed from V and 5 bases from J, the gap between germline ends came to 12 bases. The CDR3: CASSPGRGNEKLFF. CDR3 in DNA: TGTGCCAGCAGTCCAGGACGGGGAAATGAAAAACTGTTTTTT.

This clone came up a few times. This chain links TRBV9 with TRBJ2-3, with 9 bases matching TRBD2. Germline values: CDR1 SGDLS, CDR2 YYNGEE. This CDR3 comprises 20 residues. V lost 4 bases, J lost 2 bases, and 20 bases stayed unmatched. The CDR3 DNA sequence: TGTGCCAGCAGCCCACGCAGGGGACTAGCTGCGAAACGTAACACAGATACGCAGTATTTT. The encoded protein is CASSPRRGLAAKRNTDTQYF.

This clone was counted only a few times. The chain has TRBV10-2 and TRBJ1-1; D may be TRBD1 (6 bases). The CDR3 has 14 residues. V shed 5 bases and J shed 1 base, with 11 bases lying between them. CDR1 is WSHSY and CDR2 is SAAADI in the germline V gene. The CDR3: CASSLLQGNTEAFF. The CDR3 nucleotides are TGCGCCAGCAGTCTTCTACAGGGGAACACTGAAGCTTTCTTT.